Described below is a single TCR beta chain sequence and its context. Its antigen is not yet known. Base qualities are not recorded, but no much larger clone differs from it by a single base. The data are from a study of radiation and T cells in renal cell carcinoma (dated by TCRdb to between 2020 and 2021). Context from the whole study: The samples were obtained from a clinical trial, where primary renal cell carcinomas were treated with 15 Gy stereotactic body radiation therapy and then removed by nephrectomy 4 weeks afterward. In total, approximately 53 samples, comprising 25 or so tumors and 27 peripheral blood samples, were subjected to TCR beta sequencing. In the roughly 49 samples combined, fewer than 5 million unique CDR3 nucleotide sequences were found, encoding 2.5 million or so unique CDR3 amino acid sequences. The paper's findings and limits, for the study overall: Because the trial had a single-armed design, the trial could not examine how radiation dose or scheduling affected the TCR repertoire. Changes in the blood repertoire were not tracked past 4 weeks after treatment. Because no pretreatment tumor biopsies were available, whether clonotypes were present in the tumor at baseline could not be determined. Top tumor clonotypes rose in blood from baseline to 2 weeks post-radiation, then contracted by 4 weeks, suggesting transient expansion of tumor-resident clones.

The CDR3 goes from the cysteine to the phenylalanine over 16 residues. Left in the record is the CDR3 DNA by itself, 48 bases read in frame from the first base. CDR1 is given as SNHLY and CDR2 as FYNNEI, both from the germline V gene. Ends trimmed: V by 6 bases, J by 4 bases; bases unmatched to a gene: 13. The immunoSEQ kit was used, according to the manufacturer's recommendations, to generate TCR beta libraries from genomic DNA. Library preparation used a first multiplex PCR with proprietary primers, then a second PCR adding unique barcodes, with bead cleanups after each round. Each sample batch included a kit-provided positive control reaction and a negative control reaction. The final libraries underwent checking on an Agilent 4200 TapeStation D1000 ScreenTape, volumetric pooling, and quantification by qPCR. Sequencing was performed on an Illumina NextSeq500 using a MidOutput 150-cycle cartridge, with 156 Read1 cycles, 15 Index1 cycles, and the kit custom primers. The pooled library was loaded at approximately 1 pM with a 20% PhiX control spike-in. Turning to the authors' computational methods: Vendor-processed data were analyzed in R, and a clonotype was defined as all T cells sharing the same CDR3 nucleotide sequence. For clone abundance analyses, frequencies were normalized to the 10,000 most abundant clones in each sample. Public T cell clones, which averaged fewer than five per sample, were excluded before analysis. Tumor-enriched clonotypes and baseline blood-enriched clonotypes were defined as those with an abundance difference of at least 32-fold between compartments. Clonotypes expanded or contracted between blood time points were identified with a beta-binomial differential abundance model. The Baroni-Urbani and Buser coefficient was used to measure tumor-blood repertoire similarity, and groups were compared with two-tailed Wilcoxon tests in R. TCRdb took over this immuneACCESS table, retaining in-frame rearrangements with V and J assigned. Such tables are incomplete; in checked studies, under half of the missing clones stem from an unresolved V gene, and the remainder is unexplained. V and J calls and clone size follow that table, whereas D and trimming were derived from the DNA. The sample records 100,000 to 150,000 clones, around 80% of which are singletons. The ten top clones hold 5.8% of the sample.

Read against the paper, the sample's time point label means: blood 2 weeks post-SBRT. The treatment or condition label here, explained by the study, means: 15 Gy SBRT to primary tumor, nephrectomy 4 weeks later. To follow tumor-enriched clonotypes, peripheral blood was collected serially from radiation-treated patients at baseline and again at 2 weeks and 4 weeks after SBRT. Every patient had renal cell carcinoma of clear cell pathology. The QIAamp DNA Blood Mini Kit (Qiagen) was used to prepare genomic DNA for TCR sequencing. Samples were included in the analyses only if all quality control checks were passed.

The source is a man aged 45-65 years with renal cell carcinoma. Here the sequenced sample was blood, taken from a patient whose treatment included radiotherapy and nephrectomy. The rearranged segments are TRBV2 and TRBJ2-3, with 7 bases in between that match TRBD2. The bases are TGTGCCAGCAGCGAGACTAGCCCATACGGCGCAGATACGCAGTATTTT. It specifies CASSETSPYGADTQYF. Reference TRBV2 and TRBJ2-3 genes cover what lies past the CDR3, so the full variable domain is EPEVTQTPSHQVTQMGQEVILRCVPISNHLYFYWYRQILGQKVEFLVSFYNNEISEKSEIFDDQFSVERPDGSNFTLKIRSTKLEDSAMYFCASSETSPYGADTQYFGPGTRLTVL.